This is a list of T cell receptor beta chains from one sample in a study of cytomegalovirus exposure and HLA in healthy donors. Data came from immunoSEQ multiplex PCR; TCRdb stores just in-frame clones and leaves some out. Seen here are roughly 150,000 clones, around 78% observed once, and the top ten hold roughly 6%. Sequencing was carried out using PBMCs. The receptors derive from a woman in her thirties or forties in good health and CMV-seropositive. Both conserved end residues are part of each CDR3. D genes are given only for firm matches. Clone sizes are given selectively: once, few, many, or a class where the clone is expanded.

j_call d_call v_call clone_size cdr3_aa cdr3_nt
TRBJ2-1 TRBD2 TRBV7-9 once CASSLSGRAYNEQFF TGTGCCAGCAGCCTTAGCGGGAGGGCCTACAATGAGCAGTTCTTC
TRBJ2-7 TRBD1 TRBV2 . CASSVPGQGSYEQYF TGTGCCAGCAGTGTCCCGGGACAGGGTTCCTACGAGCAGTACTTC
TRBJ2-2 TRBD2 TRBV19 . CASSGRWDTGELFF TGTGCCAGCAGCGGGAGGTGGGACACCGGGGAGCTGTTTTTT
TRBJ1-2 TRBD1 TRBV27 . CASSRQGLSNYGYTF TGTGCCAGCAGCCGACAGGGACTCTCTAACTATGGCTACACCTTC
TRBJ2-5 . TRBV4-2 . CASSQEKSTEETQYF TGTGCCAGCAGCCAAGAGAAGTCGACAGAAGAGACCCAGTACTTC
TRBJ2-7 TRBD1 TRBV5-4 . CASSSKVTGGTEQYF TGTGCCAGCAGCTCCAAGGTTACAGGGGGGACCGAGCAGTACTTC
TRBJ2-7 . TRBV10-3 . CAISVADEQYF TGTGCCATCAGTGTGGCCGACGAGCAGTACTTC
TRBJ1-2 . TRBV30 . CAWTAPSNYGYTF TGTGCCTGGACCGCGCCGAGCAACTATGGCTACACCTTC
TRBJ2-1 TRBD2 TRBV29-1 . CSVEGGLAGGLGEQFF TGCAGCGTTGAAGGGGGATTAGCGGGAGGGCTCGGTGAGCAGTTCTTC
TRBJ2-5 . TRBV4-2 . CASSQGQGRETQYF TGTGCCAGCAGCCAAGGTCAGGGGCGGGAGACCCAGTACTTC
TRBJ2-1 TRBD1 TRBV5-1 . CASSIGQGAGDEQFF TGCGCCAGCAGCATTGGACAGGGGGCGGGGGATGAGCAGTTCTTC
TRBJ2-7 . TRBV11-2 . CASSNPWTVETYEQYF TGTGCCAGCAGCAACCCGTGGACAGTCGAAACCTACGAGCAGTACTTC
TRBJ2-1 . TRBV21-1 . CASSKNLREHNEQFF TGTGCCAGCAGCAAAAATCTCCGGGAGCACAATGAGCAGTTCTTC
TRBJ1-1 . TRBV19 . CASSLRAGSQAFF TGTGCCAGTAGCCTTCGGGCGGGGAGTCAAGCTTTCTTT
TRBJ2-2 TRBD2 TRBV27 once CASSSTSAPGGLFF TGTGCCAGCAGTTCCACTAGCGCCCCGGGGGGTTTGTTTTTT
TRBJ2-5 TRBD2 TRBV5-1 few CASSLLAGVQETQYF TGCGCCAGCAGCTTACTAGCGGGAGTCCAAGAGACCCAGTACTTC
TRBJ2-2 TRBD1 TRBV5-1 . CASSRQGARVLGELFF TGCGCCAGCAGCCGACAGGGTGCTAGGGTCTTGGGGGAGCTGTTTTTT
TRBJ2-2 . TRBV6-5 . CASSYGRTGELFF TGTGCCAGCAGTTACGGGAGGACCGGGGAGCTGTTTTTT
TRBJ2-7 TRBD2 TRBV7-8 . CASSPPRWGAGYEQYF TGTGCCAGCAGCCCCCCGCGGTGGGGAGCGGGGTACGAGCAGTACTTC